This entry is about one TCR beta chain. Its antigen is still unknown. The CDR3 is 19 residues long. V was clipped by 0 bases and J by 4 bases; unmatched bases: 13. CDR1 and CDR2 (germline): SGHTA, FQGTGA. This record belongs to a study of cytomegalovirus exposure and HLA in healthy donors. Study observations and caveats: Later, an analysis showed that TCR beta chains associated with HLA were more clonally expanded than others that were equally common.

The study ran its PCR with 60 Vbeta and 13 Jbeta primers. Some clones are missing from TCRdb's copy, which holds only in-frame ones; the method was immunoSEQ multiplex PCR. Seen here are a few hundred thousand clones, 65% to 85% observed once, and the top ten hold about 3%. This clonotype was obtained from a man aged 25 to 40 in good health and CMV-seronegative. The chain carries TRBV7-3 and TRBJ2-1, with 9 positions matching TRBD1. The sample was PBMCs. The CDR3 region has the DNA TGTGCCAGCAGCTTAACGTTAGGGGGCGGGGACAGGGATTACAATGAGCAGTTCTTC. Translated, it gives CASSLTLGGGDRDYNEQFF.